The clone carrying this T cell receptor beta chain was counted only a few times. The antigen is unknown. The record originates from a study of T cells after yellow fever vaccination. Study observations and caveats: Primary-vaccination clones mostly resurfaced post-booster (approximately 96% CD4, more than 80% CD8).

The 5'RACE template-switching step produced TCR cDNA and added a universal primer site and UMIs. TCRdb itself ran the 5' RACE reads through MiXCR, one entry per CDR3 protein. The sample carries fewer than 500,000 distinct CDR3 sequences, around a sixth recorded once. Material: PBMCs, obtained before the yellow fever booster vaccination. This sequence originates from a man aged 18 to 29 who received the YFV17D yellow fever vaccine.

DNA for the CDR3: TGTGCCAGCAGCCCTGGAGGGGTAAGCAATCAGCCCCAGCATTTT. Amino acid sequence: CASSPGGVSNQPQHF. The chain links TRBV5-5 to TRBJ1-5, with TRBD1 as a possible D gene (5 bases). Trimming left V 4 bases short and J 1 base short, with 12 bases between. The germline gives CDR1 SGHKS, CDR2 YYEKEE (reference sequence). CDR3 size: 15 residues.